This TCR beta chain emerged from a study of OX40 agonist ivuxolimab in advanced cancers. The wider study: It was ivuxolimab, an agonistic anti-OX40 (CD134) antibody, that patients were treated with.

The germline V gene encodes CDR1 SEHNR and CDR2 FQNEAQ (reference sequence). Trimming removed 5 bases at V and 0 bases at J, with 10 bases between. The CDR3 sequence is 14 residues long. This clone is medium-sized within its sample. The data were produced by immunoSEQ multiplex PCR, yet TCRdb's version contains in-frame clones alone and is incomplete. The data contain 20,000 to 25,000 clones, around four fifths of them singletons. The chain links TRBV7-9 to TRBJ1-1, with D possibly TRBD1 on 6 matching bases. The sequenced sample was CD4+ or CD8+ T cells sorted from blood, obtained in a trial of the OX40 agonist ivuxolimab. This sequence originates from an adult with an advanced solid tumor such as melanoma, head and neck, liver or kidney cancer. DNA of the CDR3: TGTGCCAGCAGCCCACAGGGCCTGAACACTGAAGCTTTCTTT. This translates into CASSPQGLNTEAFF. Looking up the rest from reference TRBV7-9 and TRBJ1-1 gives the full variable domain: DTGVSQNPRHKITKRGQNVTFRCDPISEHNRLYWYRQTLGQGPEFLTYFQNEAQLEKSRLLSDRFSAERPKGSFSTLEIQRTEQGDSAMYLCASSPQGLNTEAFFGQGTRLTVV.